Given below is one T cell receptor (beta chain) in context. At the DNA level, this CDR3 is encoded by other sequences in the same sample as well. Profiled with immunoSEQ multiplex PCR; TCRdb holds only in-frame clones, not every one. Of 65,000 or so clones listed, more than 75% are singletons. This sample was taken from a study of glioma-infiltrating T cells after dendritic cell vaccination. The CDR3 spans 14 residues. Trimming cost V 2 bases and J 2 bases; bases outside gene matches: 0. Germline CDR1 SGHTS, CDR2 YDEGEE. The sample's time point: after dendritic cell vaccination, including at tumor progression/relapse.

The sample here was blood, taken after dendritic cell vaccination. The sequence was obtained from a human donor with glioblastoma. The chain links TRBV5-8 to TRBJ2-3, with TRBD1 identical over 9 bases. As DNA, the CDR3 is TGTGCCAGCAGCTTACAGGGGGCCACAGATACGCAGTATTTT. It yields the protein CASSLQGATDTQYF.